This T cell receptor (beta chain) was documented in a study of Tregs in tolerant kidney transplant recipients. General study results and limits: Activated donor B cell expansion appeared to reveal the most relevant donor-specific TCRbeta repertoire. No direct test of biological reproducibility was done here. Validation in larger populations is needed because few patients were studied.

Thawed PBMCs were FACS-sorted into unstimulated CD4+CD25+CD127- regulatory T cells, CD4+CD25- non-regulatory cells, CD4 and CD8 cells. Profiling relied on immunoSEQ multiplex PCR, and the TCRdb table lists in-frame clones only, not all of them. The sample records tens of thousands of clones, 80% to 85% being singletons. As regards this clone: Its antigen remains unknown.

The sample consisted of CD4+ T cells from blood. This TCR was recovered from a human donor in good health.

Written as DNA, the CDR3 is TGCAGCGTTATAGAAGGCATGTCTGAAGCTTTCTTT. It encodes CSVIEGMSEAFF. The chain is built from TRBV29-1 and TRBJ1-1; no clear D. This CDR3 comprises 12 residues. The V gene lost 5 bases and the J gene lost 6 bases, with 13 bases spanning the gap. Germline loops: CDR1 SQVTM, CDR2 ANQGSEA.